The 10 T cell receptor beta chains presented below share a single source sample, sequenced in a study of CD8 T cells in ankylosing spondylitis. Their target antigens are unknown. MiXCR was run by TCRdb on the 5' RACE reads, yielding one entry per CDR3 protein. This sample has some 840,000 distinct CDR3 sequences, with 10% to 15% found just once. General study findings and limits: Among TCR beta sequences, a motif of several highly homologous variants appeared characteristic of ankylosing spondylitis blood.

Input material: blood, either unsorted or a sorted T cell fraction (not recorded which). The receptor source for this set is a male donor with ankylosing spondylitis.

Only a few counts were recorded for this clonotype. The chain employs TRBV9 and TRBJ2-7; D is unresolved. Germline V gene lookup returns CDR1 SGDLS and CDR2 YYNGEE. The CDR3 covers 12 residues. Trimming pared 7 bases from V and 6 bases from J, leaving 14 bases between. CDR3 residues: CASGPRRGEQYF. In DNA, the CDR3 is TGTGCCAGCGGCCCCCGGCGCGGCGAGCAGTACTTC.

A few counts support this clonotype. V gene TRBV29-1 combines with J gene TRBJ1-4; D might be TRBD1 (5 bases). Germline-derived CDR1 and CDR2 are SQVTM and ANQGSEA. This CDR3 contains 13 residues. V was shortened by 7 bases and J by 5 bases, with 14 bases between the two germline ends. This CDR3 is CSAGDSQNEKLFF. The CDR3, as DNA: TGCAGCGCGGGGGACTCACAGAATGAAAAACTGTTTTTT.

J is TRBJ2-5 and V is TRBV7-2; D is possibly TRBD2 (5 bases). This CDR3 has 15 residues. Germline assignment: CDR1 SGHTA and CDR2 FQGNSA. V lost 5 bases, J lost 5 bases, and 18 bases lay in between. CDR3 DNA sequence: TGTGCCAGCAGCATGTCGAACCGGGGTGGGGAGACCCAGTACTTC. Protein sequence: CASSMSNRGGETQYF.

This chain uses TRBV12-3 or TRBV12-4 with TRBJ2-1, with 7 positions matching TRBD2. CDR3 size: 16 residues. J gave up 9 bases and V 1 base, and 12 bases lay outside the gene matches. CDR3 residues: CASSLVAGLGGTEQFF. The CDR3 DNA reads TGTGCCAGCAGTTTAGTAGCAGGACTAGGTGGGACTGAGCAGTTCTTC.

The table lists this clonotype with many counts. This chain links TRBV6-5 with TRBJ1-6; 7 bases fit TRBD1. J lost 5 bases, V lost 10 bases, and 8 bases had no gene match. CDR3 length: 14 amino acids. In germline, CDR1 is MNHEY, CDR2 SVGAGI. The CDR3 loop is CATRFGTDNSPLHF. The CDR3, as DNA: TGTGCCACACGTTTCGGGACAGATAATTCACCCCTCCACTTT.

This clonotype was seen more than once but under ten times. At one of its ends the junction is not consistent with the germline gene, which may arise from a read error. The chain recombines TRBV29-1 with TRBJ2-7; no clear D. This CDR3 has 13 residues. CDR1 and CDR2 from the germline V gene are SQVTM and ANQGSEA. The CDR3 sequence: CSVEDVQSYAQYF. The CDR3, as DNA: TGCAGCGTTGAAGACGTACAGAGCTACGCGCAGTACTTC.

This clonotype appeared a few times. The V and J genes are TRBV7-2 and TRBJ2-1; no clear D. Trimming removed 0 bases from V and 5 bases from J, with 8 bases in between. The CDR3 extends over 14 amino acids. CDR1 is SGHTA, CDR2 FQGNSA, per germline. The CDR3 nucleotides read TGTGCCAGCAGCTTAGCCTTAAGCCACAATGAGCAGTTCTTC. Translation gives CASSLALSHNEQFF.

In this sample, this clonotype turned up a few times. The chain recombines TRBV20-1 with TRBJ2-2; TRBD1 aligns across 10 bases. The CDR3 runs to 16 residues. With 3 bases clipped from V and 4 bases from J, the junction kept 8 bases outside the gene matches. The germline gives CDR1 DFQATT, CDR2 SNEGSKA (reference sequence). The CDR3 sequence is CSARAGTGDTTGELFF. CDR3 coding DNA: TGCAGTGCTAGGGCCGGGACAGGGGACACCACCGGGGAGCTGTTTTTT.

In this sample, this clonotype turned up a few times. J is TRBJ2-3 and V is TRBV20-1; 14 positions match TRBD2. This CDR3 comprises 20 residues. Germline V gives CDR1 DFQATT, CDR2 SNEGSKA (reference sequence). With 3 bases clipped from V and 2 bases from J, the junction kept 16 bases outside the gene matches. This CDR3 reads CSASPAGTSGGTSYTDTQYF. The CDR3 DNA reads as TGCAGTGCTAGCCCCGCAGGGACTAGCGGGGGAACTTCTTACACAGATACGCAGTATTTT.

The CDR3 coding sequence is TGCGCCAGCAGCGCGGGTCTAGGGACCACATACGAGCAGTACTTC. It codes for CASSAGLGTTYEQYF. This chain links TRBV5-1 with TRBJ2-7; D assignment may be TRBD1 or TRBD2 (5 bases each). Trimming took 4 bases from V and 4 from J, leaving 18 bases between them. The germline V gene has CDR1 SGHRS and CDR2 YFSETQ. The length of the CDR3 is 15 residues.